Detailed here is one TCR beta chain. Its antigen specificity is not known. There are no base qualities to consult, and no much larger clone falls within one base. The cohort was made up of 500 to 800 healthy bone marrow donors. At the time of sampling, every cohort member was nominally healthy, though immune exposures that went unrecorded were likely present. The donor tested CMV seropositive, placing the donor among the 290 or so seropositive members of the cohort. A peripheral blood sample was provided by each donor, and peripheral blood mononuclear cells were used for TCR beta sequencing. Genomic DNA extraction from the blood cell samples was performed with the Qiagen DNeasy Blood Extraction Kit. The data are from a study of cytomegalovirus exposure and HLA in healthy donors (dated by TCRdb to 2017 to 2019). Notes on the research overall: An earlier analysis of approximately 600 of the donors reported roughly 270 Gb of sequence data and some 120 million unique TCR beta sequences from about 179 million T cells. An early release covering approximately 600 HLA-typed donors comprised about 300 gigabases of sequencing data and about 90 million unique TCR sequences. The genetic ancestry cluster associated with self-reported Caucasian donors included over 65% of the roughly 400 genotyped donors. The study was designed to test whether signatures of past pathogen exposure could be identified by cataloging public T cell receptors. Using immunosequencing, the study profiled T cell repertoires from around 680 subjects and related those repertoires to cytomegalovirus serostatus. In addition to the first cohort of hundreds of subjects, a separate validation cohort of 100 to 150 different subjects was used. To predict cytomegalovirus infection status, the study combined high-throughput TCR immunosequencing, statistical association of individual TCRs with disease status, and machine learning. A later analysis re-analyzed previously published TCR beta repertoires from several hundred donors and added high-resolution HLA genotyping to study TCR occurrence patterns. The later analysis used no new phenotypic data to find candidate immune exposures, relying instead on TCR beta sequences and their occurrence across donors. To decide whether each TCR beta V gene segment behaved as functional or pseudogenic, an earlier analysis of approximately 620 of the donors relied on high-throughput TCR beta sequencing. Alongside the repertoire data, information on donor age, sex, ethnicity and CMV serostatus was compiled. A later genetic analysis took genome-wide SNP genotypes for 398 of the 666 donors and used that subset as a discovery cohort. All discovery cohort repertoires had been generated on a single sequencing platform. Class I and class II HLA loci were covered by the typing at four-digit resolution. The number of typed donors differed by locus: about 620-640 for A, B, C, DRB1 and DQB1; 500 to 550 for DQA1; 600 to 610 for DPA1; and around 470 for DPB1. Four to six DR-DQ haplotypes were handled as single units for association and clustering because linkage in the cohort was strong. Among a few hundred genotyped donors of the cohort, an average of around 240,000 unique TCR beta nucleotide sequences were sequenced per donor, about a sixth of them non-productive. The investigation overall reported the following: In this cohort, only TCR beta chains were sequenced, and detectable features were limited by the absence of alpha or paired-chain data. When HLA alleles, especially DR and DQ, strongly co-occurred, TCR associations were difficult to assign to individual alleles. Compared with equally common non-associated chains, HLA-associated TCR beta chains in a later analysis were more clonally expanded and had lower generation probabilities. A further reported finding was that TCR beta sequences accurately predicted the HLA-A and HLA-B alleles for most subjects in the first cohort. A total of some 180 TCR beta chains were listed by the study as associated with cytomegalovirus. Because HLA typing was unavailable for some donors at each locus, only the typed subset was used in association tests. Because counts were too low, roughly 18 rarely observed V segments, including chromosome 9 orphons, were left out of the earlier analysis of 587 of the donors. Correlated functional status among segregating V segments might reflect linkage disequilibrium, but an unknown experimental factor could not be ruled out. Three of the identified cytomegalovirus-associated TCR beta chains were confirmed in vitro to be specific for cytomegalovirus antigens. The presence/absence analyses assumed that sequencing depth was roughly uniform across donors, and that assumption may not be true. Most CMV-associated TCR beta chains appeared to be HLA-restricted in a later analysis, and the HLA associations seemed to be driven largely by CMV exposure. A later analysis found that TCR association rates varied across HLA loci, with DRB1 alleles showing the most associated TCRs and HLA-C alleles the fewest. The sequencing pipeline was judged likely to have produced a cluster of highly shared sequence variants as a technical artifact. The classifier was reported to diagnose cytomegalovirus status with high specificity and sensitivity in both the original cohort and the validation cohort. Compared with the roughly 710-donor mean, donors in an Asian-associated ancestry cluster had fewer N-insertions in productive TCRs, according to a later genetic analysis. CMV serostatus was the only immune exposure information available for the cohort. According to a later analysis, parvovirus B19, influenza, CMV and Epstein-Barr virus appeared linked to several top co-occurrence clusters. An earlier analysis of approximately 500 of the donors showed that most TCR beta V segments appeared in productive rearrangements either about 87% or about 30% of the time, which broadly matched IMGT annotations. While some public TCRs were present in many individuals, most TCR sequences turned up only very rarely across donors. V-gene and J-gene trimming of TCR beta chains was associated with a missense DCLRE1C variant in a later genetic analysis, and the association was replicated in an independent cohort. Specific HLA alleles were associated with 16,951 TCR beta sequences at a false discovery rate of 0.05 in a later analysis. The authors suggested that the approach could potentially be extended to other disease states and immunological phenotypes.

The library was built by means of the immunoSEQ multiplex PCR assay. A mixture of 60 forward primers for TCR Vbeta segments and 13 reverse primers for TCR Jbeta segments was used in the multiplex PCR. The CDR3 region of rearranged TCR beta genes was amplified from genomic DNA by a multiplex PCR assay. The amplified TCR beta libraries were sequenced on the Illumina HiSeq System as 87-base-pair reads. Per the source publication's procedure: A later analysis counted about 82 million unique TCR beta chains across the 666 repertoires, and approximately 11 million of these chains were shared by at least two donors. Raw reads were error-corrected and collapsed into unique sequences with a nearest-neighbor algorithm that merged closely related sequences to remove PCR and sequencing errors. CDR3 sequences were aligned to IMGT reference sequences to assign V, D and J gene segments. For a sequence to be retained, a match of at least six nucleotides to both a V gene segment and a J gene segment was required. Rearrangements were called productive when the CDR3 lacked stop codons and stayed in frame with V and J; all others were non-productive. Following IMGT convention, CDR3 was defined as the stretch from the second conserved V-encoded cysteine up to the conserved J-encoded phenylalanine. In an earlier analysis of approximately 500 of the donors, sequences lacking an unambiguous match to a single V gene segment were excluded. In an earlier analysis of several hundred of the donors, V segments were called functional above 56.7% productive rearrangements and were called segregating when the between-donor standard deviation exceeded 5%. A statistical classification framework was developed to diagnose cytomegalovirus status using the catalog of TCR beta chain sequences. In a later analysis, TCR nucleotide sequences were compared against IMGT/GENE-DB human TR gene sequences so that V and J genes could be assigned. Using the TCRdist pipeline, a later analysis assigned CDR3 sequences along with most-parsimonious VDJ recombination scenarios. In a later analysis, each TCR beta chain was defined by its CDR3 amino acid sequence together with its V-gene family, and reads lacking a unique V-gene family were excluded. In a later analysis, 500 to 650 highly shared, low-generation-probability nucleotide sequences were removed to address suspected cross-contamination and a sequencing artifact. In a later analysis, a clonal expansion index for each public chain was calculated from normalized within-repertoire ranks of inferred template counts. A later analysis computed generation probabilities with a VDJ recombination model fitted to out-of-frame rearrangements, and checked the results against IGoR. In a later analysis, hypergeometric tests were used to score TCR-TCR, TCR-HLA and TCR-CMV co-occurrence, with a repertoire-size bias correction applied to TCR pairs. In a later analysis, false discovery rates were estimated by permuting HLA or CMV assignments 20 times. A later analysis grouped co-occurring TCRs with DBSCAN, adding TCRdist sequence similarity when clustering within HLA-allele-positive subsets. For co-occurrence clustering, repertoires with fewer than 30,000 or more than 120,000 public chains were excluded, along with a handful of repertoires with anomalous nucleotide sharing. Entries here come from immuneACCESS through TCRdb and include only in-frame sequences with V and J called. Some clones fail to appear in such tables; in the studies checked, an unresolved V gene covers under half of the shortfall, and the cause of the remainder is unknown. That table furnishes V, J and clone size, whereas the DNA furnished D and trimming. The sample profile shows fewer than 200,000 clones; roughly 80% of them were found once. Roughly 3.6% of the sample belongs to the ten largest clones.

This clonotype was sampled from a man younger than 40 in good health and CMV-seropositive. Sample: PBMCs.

The DNA is TGTGCCAGCAGCCTTAGCGGGGGCCCTCCAGATACGCAGTATTTT. Its protein reads: CASSLSGGPPDTQYF. The V and J genes are TRBV27 and TRBJ2-3, with 9 bases aligning to TRBD2. Based on the germline V gene (reference sequence), the CDR1 and CDR2 sequences are MNHEY and SMNVEV. V loses 6 bases at its end and J loses 4 bases; junction bases beyond the gene matches: 8. The CDR3 numbers 15 residues from cysteine through phenylalanine. CDR3 DNA only is kept here, 45 bases in frame from base 1.